These T cell receptor beta chains were read from a single sample in a study of regulatory T cells in long-lasting Graves disease. TCRdb reanalysed the multiplex PCR reads using MiXCR and keeps one entry per CDR3 protein. The profile shows some 500,000 distinct CDR3 sequences, about 16% of them singletons. This sample was also put to use in a study of T cells in Graves' hyperthyroidism and ophthalmopathy.

The sequencing here drew on peripheral blood mononuclear cells (PBMCs), taken at new diagnosis, from a patient treated with antithyroid drugs. The receptors here all came from a woman aged 35-65 years with Graves disease. Both conserved end residues are part of each CDR3. Fields, in order: CDR3 protein, CDR3 length, clone size, V gene, J gene. A clone size is listed for some rows: how often the clone was seen (once, few, many), or a class if it is expanded.

CDR3aa: CASSDSRSKNIQYF
len: 14
abundance: many
v_gene: TRBV11-2
j_gene: TRBJ2-4

CDR3aa: CASREGVTYGYTF
len: 13
abundance: few
v_gene: TRBV6-1
j_gene: TRBJ1-2

CDR3aa: CASSPYTGTDTEAFF
len: 15
abundance: many
v_gene: TRBV28
j_gene: TRBJ1-1

CDR3aa: CASRTLGRGGTGELFF
len: 16
abundance: -
v_gene: TRBV12-3/TRBV12-4
j_gene: TRBJ2-2

CDR3aa: CASSQEGDRANYGYTF
len: 16
abundance: -
v_gene: TRBV4-2
j_gene: TRBJ1-2

CDR3aa: CASSQEDYNYGYTF
len: 14
abundance: -
v_gene: TRBV3-1
j_gene: TRBJ1-2

CDR3aa: CAISPTVDQPQHF
len: 13
abundance: -
v_gene: TRBV10-3
j_gene: TRBJ1-5

CDR3aa: CASSTLTSGPSTDTQYF
len: 17
abundance: -
v_gene: TRBV28
j_gene: TRBJ2-3

CDR3aa: CASRDGGANQPQHF
len: 14
abundance: -
v_gene: TRBV2
j_gene: TRBJ1-5

CDR3aa: CAWRGTDGALLSYTF
len: 15
abundance: -
v_gene: TRBV30
j_gene: TRBJ1-2

CDR3aa: CASSAAEGQPQHF
len: 13
abundance: few
v_gene: TRBV6-4
j_gene: TRBJ1-5

CDR3aa: CASSPRRGPQGQFF
len: 14
abundance: -
v_gene: TRBV7-2
j_gene: -

CDR3aa: CASSRRTAANTGELFF
len: 16
abundance: many
v_gene: TRBV7-9
j_gene: TRBJ2-2

CDR3aa: CATSDSASRGDTGELFF
len: 17
abundance: few
v_gene: TRBV24-1
j_gene: TRBJ2-2

CDR3aa: CASSSDSGSYNEQFF
len: 15
abundance: -
v_gene: TRBV9
j_gene: TRBJ2-1

CDR3aa: CASSAGNTIYF
len: 11
abundance: many
v_gene: TRBV12-3/TRBV12-4
j_gene: TRBJ1-3

CDR3aa: CASSSGSVLGWKTGDLTGELFF
len: 22
abundance: -
v_gene: TRBV7-9
j_gene: TRBJ2-2

CDR3aa: CASSLIGNEQYF
len: 12
abundance: many
v_gene: TRBV12-3/TRBV12-4
j_gene: TRBJ2-7

CDR3aa: CASSMRGVRTEAFF
len: 14
abundance: few
v_gene: TRBV19
j_gene: TRBJ1-1

CDR3aa: CASSLRGTAPAAKNIQYF
len: 18
abundance: few
v_gene: TRBV5-1
j_gene: TRBJ2-4

CDR3aa: CASSSLLLGLQERETQYF
len: 18
abundance: many
v_gene: TRBV7-9
j_gene: TRBJ2-5

CDR3aa: CASSERLAGVSGFF
len: 14
abundance: many
v_gene: TRBV6-1
j_gene: TRBJ2-1

CDR3aa: CASRDRPPGELFF
len: 13
abundance: many
v_gene: TRBV2
j_gene: TRBJ2-2

CDR3aa: CSARSRIAGNTDTQYF
len: 16
abundance: -
v_gene: TRBV20-1
j_gene: TRBJ2-3

CDR3aa: CASLRAASYNEQFF
len: 14
abundance: many
v_gene: TRBV12-3/TRBV12-4
j_gene: TRBJ2-1

CDR3aa: CSAREVGSYNEQFF
len: 14
abundance: many
v_gene: TRBV20-1
j_gene: TRBJ2-1

CDR3aa: CASSSFGTGTYEQYF
len: 15
abundance: -
v_gene: TRBV19
j_gene: TRBJ2-7

CDR3aa: CASSGGTGPGGTDTQYF
len: 17
abundance: many
v_gene: TRBV5-1
j_gene: TRBJ2-3

CDR3aa: CASSWGQAFSTDTQYF
len: 16
abundance: many
v_gene: TRBV5-6
j_gene: TRBJ2-3